This TCR beta chain originates from a study of T cell responses to AZD1222 COVID-19 vaccine. Study results and limitations: Increased Spike-specific TCR breadth and depth were observed after two AZD1222 doses. Spike as a whole was targeted by vaccine-associated CD4 TCRs, dominant at 160-218 and 743-854.

A remark on this clone: Its matching antigen is unknown.

The protocol was immunoSEQ multiplex PCR, while the TCRdb copy is restricted to in-frame clones and leaves out a portion. In the table there are 250,000 to 300,000 clones, around 93% of which are singletons. The CDR3 is made up of 12 amino acids. Germline V CDR1 and CDR2: MDHEN, SYDVKM. Losses at the gene ends were 6 bases for V and 6 bases for J; bases not matched to a gene: 4. The chain recombines TRBV28 with TRBJ2-7, with 8 bases matching TRBD2. The starting material was peripheral blood, obtained 28 days after the second AZD1222 dose. This clonotype originated in an adult who received the AZD1222 COVID-19 vaccine. CDR3 coding DNA: TGTGCCAGCAGCCTGACTAGCGTCGAGCAGTACTTC. Amino acid sequence: CASSLTSVEQYF.